This T cell receptor beta chain came from a study of OX40 agonist ivuxolimab in advanced cancers. Study findings and constraints: Partial responders at 0.1-3.0 mg/kg had among the lowest clonal expansion. Expanded clones belonging to CD8+ T cells outnumbered, on average, those of CD4+.

Systemic immunosuppression or autoimmune disease history was grounds to exclude patients. Libraries were prepared by immunoSEQ multiplex PCR; TCRdb keeps only in-frame clonotypes and omits some of them. Among around 56,000 clones listed, approximately 91% were seen once. Comment on this clone: Its target is not known.

Trimming stripped 1 base from V and 13 bases from J, with 5 bases between. CDR1 is SNHLY and CDR2 is FYNNEI in the germline V gene. The CDR3 covers 10 residues. Source: CD4+ or CD8+ T cells sorted from blood, taken in a trial of the OX40 agonist ivuxolimab. The source of this sequence is an adult with an advanced solid tumor such as melanoma, head and neck, liver or kidney cancer. The chain employs TRBV2 and TRBJ2-1; D ambiguous. The CDR3 nucleotides read TGTGCCAGCAGTGAAGGATTACAGTTCTTC. Its translation: CASSEGLQFF.